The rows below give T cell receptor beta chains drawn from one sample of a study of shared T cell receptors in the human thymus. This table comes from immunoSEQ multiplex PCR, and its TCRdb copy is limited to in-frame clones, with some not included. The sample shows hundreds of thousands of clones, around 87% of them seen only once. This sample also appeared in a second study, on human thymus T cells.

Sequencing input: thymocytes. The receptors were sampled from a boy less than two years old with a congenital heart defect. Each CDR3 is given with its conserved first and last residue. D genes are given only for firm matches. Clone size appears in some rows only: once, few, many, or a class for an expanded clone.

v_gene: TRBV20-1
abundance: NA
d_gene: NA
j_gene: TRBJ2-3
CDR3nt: TGCAGTGCTCTTAGCACAGATACGCAGTATTTT
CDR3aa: CSALSTDTQYF

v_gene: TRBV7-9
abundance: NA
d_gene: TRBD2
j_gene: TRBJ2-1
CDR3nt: TGTGCCAGCATCCCATGGCTGGGACTAGCGTCCCCCAATGAGCAGTTCTTC
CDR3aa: CASIPWLGLASPNEQFF

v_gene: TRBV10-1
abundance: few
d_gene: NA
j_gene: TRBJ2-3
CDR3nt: TGCGCCAGCCCTAAAAGAGGGGGGGCCGGTACAGATACGCAGTATTTT
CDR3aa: CASPKRGGAGTDTQYF

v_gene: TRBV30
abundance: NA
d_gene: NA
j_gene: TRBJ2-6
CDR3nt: TGTGCCTGGAGTCACAAGACAGCTAGGGGCTCTGGGGCCAACGTCCTGACTTTC
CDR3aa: CAWSHKTARGSGANVLTF

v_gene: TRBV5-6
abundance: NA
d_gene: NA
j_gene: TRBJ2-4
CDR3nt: TGTGCCAGCAGCGTCGGACAGCTACCGAGAAAAAACATTCAGTACTTC
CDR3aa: CASSVGQLPRKNIQYF

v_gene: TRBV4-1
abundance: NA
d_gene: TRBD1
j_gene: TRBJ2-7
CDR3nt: TGCGCCAGCAGCCAACGGACAGGGGGCTACGAGCAGTACTTC
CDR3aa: CASSQRTGGYEQYF

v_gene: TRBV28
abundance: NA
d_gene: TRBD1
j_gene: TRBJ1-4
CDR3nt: TGTGCCAGCAGTACCGGGACAGGGGGGTTTGATAGCGAAAAACTGTTTTTT
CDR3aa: CASSTGTGGFDSEKLFF

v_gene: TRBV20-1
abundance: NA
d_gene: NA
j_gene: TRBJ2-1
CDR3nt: TGCAGTGCAGGGGACAATGAGCAGTTCTTC
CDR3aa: CSAGDNEQFF

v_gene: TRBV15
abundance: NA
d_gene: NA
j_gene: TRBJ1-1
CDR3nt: TGTGCCACCAGCAGAGATAACGGCGGAAGCTTTAGTGGCACTGAAGCTTTCTTT
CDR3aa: CATSRDNGGSFSGTEAFF

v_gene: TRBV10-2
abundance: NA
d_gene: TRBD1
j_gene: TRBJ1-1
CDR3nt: TGCGCCAGCAGTGCCCCGGCAGGGGGTGTGAACACTGAAGCTTTCTTT
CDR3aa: CASSAPAGGVNTEAFF

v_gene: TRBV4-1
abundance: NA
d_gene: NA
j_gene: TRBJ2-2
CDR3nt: TGCGCCAGCAGCCAACAGTCGCACGAACACACCGGGGAGCTGTTTTTT
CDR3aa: CASSQQSHEHTGELFF